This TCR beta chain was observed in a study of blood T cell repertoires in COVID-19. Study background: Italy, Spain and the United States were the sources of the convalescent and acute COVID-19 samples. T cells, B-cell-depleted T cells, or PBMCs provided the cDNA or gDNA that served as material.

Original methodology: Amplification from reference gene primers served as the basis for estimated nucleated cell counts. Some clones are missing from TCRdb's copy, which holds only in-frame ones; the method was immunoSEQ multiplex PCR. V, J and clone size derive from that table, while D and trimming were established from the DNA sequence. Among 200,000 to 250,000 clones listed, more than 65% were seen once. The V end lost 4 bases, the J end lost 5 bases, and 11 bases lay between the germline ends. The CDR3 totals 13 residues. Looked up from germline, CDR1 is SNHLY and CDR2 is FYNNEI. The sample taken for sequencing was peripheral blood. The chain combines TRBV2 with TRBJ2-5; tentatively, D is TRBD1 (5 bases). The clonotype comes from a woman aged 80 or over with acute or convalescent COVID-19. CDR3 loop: CASSGRVPETQYF. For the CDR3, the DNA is TGTGCCAGCAGTGGCAGGGTTCCGGAGACCCAGTACTTC.